These T cell receptor beta chains were read from a single sample in a study of beta chain features in type 1 diabetes. Sequenced by immunoSEQ multiplex PCR; TCRdb stores in-frame clones only, minus some. The sample has 200,000 to 250,000 clones; around 14% are singletons. The sequencing input was naive CD4+ T cells from blood. The receptors stem from a woman in her forties in good health. The CDR3 runs from the conserved cysteine through the conserved F or W. The D gene is left open where the match is weak. Size is omitted from some rows. Given values are once, few, many or a class for expanded clones.

clone_size,d_call,v_call,j_call,cdr3_nt,cdr3_aa
.,TRBD1,TRBV28,TRBJ2-3,TGTGCCAGCAGGGGACAGGCCCCGATTAGCACAGATACGCAGTATTTT,CASRGQAPISTDTQYF
.,.,TRBV7-9,TRBJ2-5,TGTGCCAGCAGCGAAACAGTTTACCAAGAGACCCAGTACTTC,CASSETVYQETQYF
.,.,TRBV7-8,TRBJ2-7,TGTGCCAGCAGCCCTTTAACCTACGAGCAGTACTTC,CASSPLTYEQYF
few,.,TRBV6-5,TRBJ1-3,TGTGCCAGCAGTTACACTGCTGGAAACACCATATATTTT,CASSYTAGNTIYF
few,.,TRBV7-9,TRBJ2-2,TGTGCCAGCAGCCCGTTCACCGGGGAGCTGTTTTTT,CASSPFTGELFF
few,TRBD2,TRBV19,TRBJ2-1,TGTGCCAGTAGTAGGACTAGTCTGATGTTCAATGAGCAGTTCTTC,CASSRTSLMFNEQFF
few,.,TRBV21-1,TRBJ1-4,TGTGCCAGCAGCAAAGACCGGGTGAGGGAAAAACTGTTTTTT,CASSKDRVREKLFF
.,.,TRBV4-2,TRBJ2-3,TGTGCCAGCAGCCAGGTTAGACTAACGAGCACAGATACGCAGTATTTT,CASSQVRLTSTDTQYF
few,TRBD2,TRBV19,TRBJ2-2,TGTGCCAGTAATAGGCGGGGGGGGTCGATCACCGGGGAGCTGTTTTTT,CASNRRGGSITGELFF
few,TRBD1,TRBV7-6,TRBJ2-7,TGTGCCAGCAGCCGCCGGGGACAGGGGGCACCCGAGCAGTACTTC,CASSRRGQGAPEQYF
few,.,TRBV11-2,TRBJ1-4,TGTGCCAGCAGCCCGATCGTAGGAGGGTCCAATGAAAAACTGTTTTTT,CASSPIVGGSNEKLFF
few,TRBD2,TRBV27,TRBJ2-1,TGTGCCAGCAGTTTACCTAGCGGGGATACCTCCTACAATGAGCAGTTCTTC,CASSLPSGDTSYNEQFF
few,.,TRBV21-1,TRBJ2-2,TGTGCCAGCAGCAAAGTGTTCACAGGAAGCACCGGGGAGCTGTTTTTT,CASSKVFTGSTGELFF
.,.,TRBV6-1,TRBJ2-3,TGTGCCAGCAGTGATGCGAGCACAGATACGCAGTATTTT,CASSDASTDTQYF
.,TRBD1,TRBV29-1,TRBJ1-1,TGCAGCTGGGGGGACAGGAACACTGAAGCTTTCTTT,CSWGDRNTEAFF
few,TRBD1,TRBV6-1,TRBJ2-3,TGTGCCAGCAGGACTACAGGGGGCCCCACAGATACGCAGTATTTT,CASRTTGGPTDTQYF
.,.,TRBV2,TRBJ1-2,TGTGCCAGCAGTGACAGGGGCTCCTATGGCTACACCTTC,CASSDRGSYGYTF
few,TRBD1,TRBV5-4,TRBJ1-3,TGTGCCAGCAGCTTCAGGACAGGCCTCCCTGGTGGAAACACCATATATTTT,CASSFRTGLPGGNTIYF
.,TRBD2,TRBV15,TRBJ2-5,TGTGCCACCAGCAGAGGGTTCCTAGCGGGGGAACAAGAGACCCAGTACTTC,CATSRGFLAGEQETQYF
few,TRBD2,TRBV11-2,TRBJ2-5,TGTGCCAGCAGCACGACTAGCGGGCAAGAGACCCAGTACTTC,CASSTTSGQETQYF
few,.,TRBV4-3,TRBJ1-1,TGCGCCAGCAGCCGGGACTTTCCCTACACTGAAGCTTTCTTT,CASSRDFPYTEAFF
few,TRBD2,TRBV7-9,TRBJ2-7,TGTGCCAGCACCCGGGGGGATTCCTACGAGCAGTACTTC,CASTRGDSYEQYF
.,.,TRBV11-2,TRBJ2-7,TGTGCCAGCAGCTTTATGTTCGGGGTCTACGAGCAGTACTTC,CASSFMFGVYEQYF